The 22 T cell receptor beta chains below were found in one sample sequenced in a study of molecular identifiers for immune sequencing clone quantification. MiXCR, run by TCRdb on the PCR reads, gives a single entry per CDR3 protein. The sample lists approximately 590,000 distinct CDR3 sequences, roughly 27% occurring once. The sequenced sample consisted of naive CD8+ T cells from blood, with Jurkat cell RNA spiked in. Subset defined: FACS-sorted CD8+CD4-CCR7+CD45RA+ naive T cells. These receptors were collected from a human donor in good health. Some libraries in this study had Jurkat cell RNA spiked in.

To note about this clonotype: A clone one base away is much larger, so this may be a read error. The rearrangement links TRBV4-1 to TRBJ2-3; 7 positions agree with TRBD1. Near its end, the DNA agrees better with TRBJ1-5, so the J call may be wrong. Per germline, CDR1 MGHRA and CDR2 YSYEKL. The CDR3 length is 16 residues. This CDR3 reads CASSQGAGQGTDTQHF. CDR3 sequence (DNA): TGCGCCAGCAGCCAAGGGGCGGGGCAGGGGACAGATACGCAGCATTTT.

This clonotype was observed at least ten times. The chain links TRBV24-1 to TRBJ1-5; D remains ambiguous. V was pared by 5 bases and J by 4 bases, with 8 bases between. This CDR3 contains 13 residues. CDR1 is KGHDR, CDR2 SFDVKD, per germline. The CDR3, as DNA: TGTGCCACCAGTGGCGGCCGTAATCAGCCCCAGCATTTT. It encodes CATSGGRNQPQHF.

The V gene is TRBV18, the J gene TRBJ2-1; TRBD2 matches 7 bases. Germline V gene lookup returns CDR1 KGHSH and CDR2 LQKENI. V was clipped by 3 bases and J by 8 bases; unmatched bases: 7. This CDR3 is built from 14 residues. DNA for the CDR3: TGTGCCAGCTCACCCCGGGACTACTGGGATGAGCAGTTCTTC. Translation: CASSPRDYWDEQFF.

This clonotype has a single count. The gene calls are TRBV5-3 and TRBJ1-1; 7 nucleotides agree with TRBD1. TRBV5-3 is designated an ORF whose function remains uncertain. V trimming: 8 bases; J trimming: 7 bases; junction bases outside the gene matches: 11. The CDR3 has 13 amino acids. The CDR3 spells CASSSKYRGEAFF. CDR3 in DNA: TGTGCCAGCAGTTCCAAGTACAGGGGTGAAGCTTTCTTT.

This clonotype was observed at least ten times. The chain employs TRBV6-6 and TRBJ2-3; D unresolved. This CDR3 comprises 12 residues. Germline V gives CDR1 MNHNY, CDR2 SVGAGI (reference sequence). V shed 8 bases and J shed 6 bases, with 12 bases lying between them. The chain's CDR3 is CASGLFMDTQYF. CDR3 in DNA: TGTGCCAGCGGTCTGTTTATGGATACGCAGTATTTT.

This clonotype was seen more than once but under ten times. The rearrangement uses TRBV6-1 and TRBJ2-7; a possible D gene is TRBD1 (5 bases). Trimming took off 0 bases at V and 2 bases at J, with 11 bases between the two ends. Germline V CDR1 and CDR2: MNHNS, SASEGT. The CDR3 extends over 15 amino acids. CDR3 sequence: CASSEATVLAYEQYF. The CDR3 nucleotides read TGTGCCAGCAGTGAAGCGACAGTCCTCGCCTACGAGCAGTACTTC.

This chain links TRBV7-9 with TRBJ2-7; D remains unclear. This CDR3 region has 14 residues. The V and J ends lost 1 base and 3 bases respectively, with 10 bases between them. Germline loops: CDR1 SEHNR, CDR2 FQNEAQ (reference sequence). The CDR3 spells CASSLVVCLYEQYF. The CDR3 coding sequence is TGTGCCAGCAGCTTAGTAGTTTGCCTCTACGAGCAGTACTTC.

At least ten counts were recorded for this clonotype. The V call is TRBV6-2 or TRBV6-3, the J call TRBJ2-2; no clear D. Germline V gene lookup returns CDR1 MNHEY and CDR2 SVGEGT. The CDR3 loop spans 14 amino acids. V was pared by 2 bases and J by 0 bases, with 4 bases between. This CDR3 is CASSYKANTGELFF. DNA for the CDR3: TGTGCCAGCAGTTACAAGGCGAACACCGGGGAGCTGTTTTTT.

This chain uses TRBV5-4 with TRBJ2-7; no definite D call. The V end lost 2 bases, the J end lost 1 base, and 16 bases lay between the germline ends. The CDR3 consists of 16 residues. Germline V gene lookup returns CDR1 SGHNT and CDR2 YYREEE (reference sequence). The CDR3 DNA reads TGTGCCAGCAGCTTATGGGCCAGTTCATCATCCTACGAGCAGTACTTC. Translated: CASSLWASSSSYEQYF.

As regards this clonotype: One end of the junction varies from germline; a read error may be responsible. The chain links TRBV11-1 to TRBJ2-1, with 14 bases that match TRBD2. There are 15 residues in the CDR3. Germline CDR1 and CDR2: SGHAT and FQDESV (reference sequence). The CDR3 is CASSSGLAGVNGQFF. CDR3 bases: TGTGCCAGCAGCTCGGGACTAGCGGGGGTTAATGGGCAGTTCTTC.

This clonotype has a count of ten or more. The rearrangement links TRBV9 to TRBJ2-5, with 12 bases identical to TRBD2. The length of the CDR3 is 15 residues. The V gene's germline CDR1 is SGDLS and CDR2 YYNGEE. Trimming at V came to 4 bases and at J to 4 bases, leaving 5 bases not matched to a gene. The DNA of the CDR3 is TGTGCCAGCAGCTCCACTAGCGGGGGGCCAGAGACCCAGTACTTC. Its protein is CASSSTSGGPETQYF.

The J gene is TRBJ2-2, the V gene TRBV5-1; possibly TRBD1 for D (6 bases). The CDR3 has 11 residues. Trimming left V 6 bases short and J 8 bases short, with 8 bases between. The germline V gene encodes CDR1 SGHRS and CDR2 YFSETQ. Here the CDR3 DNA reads TGCGCCAGCACAGGGGCGGGGGAGCTGTTTTTT. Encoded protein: CASTGAGELFF.

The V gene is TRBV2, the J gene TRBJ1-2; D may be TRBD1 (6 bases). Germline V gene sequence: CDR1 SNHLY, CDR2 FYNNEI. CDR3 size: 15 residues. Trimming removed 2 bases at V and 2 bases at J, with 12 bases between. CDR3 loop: CASSETWQGNYGYTF. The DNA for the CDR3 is TGTGCCAGCAGTGAAACCTGGCAGGGGAACTATGGCTACACCTTC.

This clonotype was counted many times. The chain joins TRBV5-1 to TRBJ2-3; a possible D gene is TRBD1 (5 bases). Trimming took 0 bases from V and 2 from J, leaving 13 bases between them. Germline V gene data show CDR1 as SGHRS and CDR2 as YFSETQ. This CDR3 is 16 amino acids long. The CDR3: CASSLAATDYTDTQYF. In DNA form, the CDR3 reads TGCGCCAGCAGCTTGGCCGCGACAGATTACACAGATACGCAGTATTTT.

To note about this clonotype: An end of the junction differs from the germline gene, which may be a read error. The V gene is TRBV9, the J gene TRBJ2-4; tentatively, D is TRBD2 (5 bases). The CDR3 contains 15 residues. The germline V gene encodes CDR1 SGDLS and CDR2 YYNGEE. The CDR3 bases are TGTGCCAGCAGCGTTGATGGGCTAGCCAAAAACATTCGGTACTTC. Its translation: CASSVDGLAKNIRYF.

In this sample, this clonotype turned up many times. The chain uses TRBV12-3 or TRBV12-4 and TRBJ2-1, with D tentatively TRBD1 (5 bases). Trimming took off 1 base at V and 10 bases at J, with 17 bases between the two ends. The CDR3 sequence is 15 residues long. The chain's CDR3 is CASSLVWQGPGEQFF. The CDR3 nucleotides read TGTGCCAGCAGTTTAGTCTGGCAGGGCCCCGGGGAGCAGTTCTTC.

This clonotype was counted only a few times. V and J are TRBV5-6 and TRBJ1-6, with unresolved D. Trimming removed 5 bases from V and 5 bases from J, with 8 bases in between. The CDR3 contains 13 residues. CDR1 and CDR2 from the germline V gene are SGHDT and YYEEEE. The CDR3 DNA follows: TGTGCCAGCAGTCCTCAGGATAATTCACCCCTCCACTTT. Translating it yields CASSPQDNSPLHF.

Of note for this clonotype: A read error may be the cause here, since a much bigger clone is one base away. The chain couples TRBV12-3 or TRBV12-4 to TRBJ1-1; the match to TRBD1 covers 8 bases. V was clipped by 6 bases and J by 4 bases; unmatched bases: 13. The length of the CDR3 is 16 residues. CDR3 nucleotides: TGTGCCAGCAGCCCGATACCGACAGGGGTGATCACTGAAGCTTTCTTT. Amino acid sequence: CASSPIPTGVITEAFF.

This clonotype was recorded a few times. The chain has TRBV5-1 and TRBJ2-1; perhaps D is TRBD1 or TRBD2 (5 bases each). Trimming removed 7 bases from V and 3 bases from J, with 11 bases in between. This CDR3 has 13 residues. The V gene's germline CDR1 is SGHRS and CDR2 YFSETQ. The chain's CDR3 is CASGDPIYNEQFF. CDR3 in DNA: TGCGCCAGCGGGGACCCAATCTACAATGAGCAGTTCTTC.

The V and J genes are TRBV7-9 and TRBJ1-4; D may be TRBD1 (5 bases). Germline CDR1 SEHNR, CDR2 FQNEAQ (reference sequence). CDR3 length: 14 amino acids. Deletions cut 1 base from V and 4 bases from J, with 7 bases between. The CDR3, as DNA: TGTGCCAGCAGCTTAGGACAGCATAATGAAAAACTGTTTTTT. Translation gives CASSLGQHNEKLFF. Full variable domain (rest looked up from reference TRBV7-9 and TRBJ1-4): DTGVSQNPRHKITKRGQNVTFRCDPISEHNRLYWYRQTLGQGPEFLTYFQNEAQLEKSRLLSDRFSAERPKGSFSTLEIQRTEQGDSAMYLCASSLGQHNEKLFFGSGTQLSVL.

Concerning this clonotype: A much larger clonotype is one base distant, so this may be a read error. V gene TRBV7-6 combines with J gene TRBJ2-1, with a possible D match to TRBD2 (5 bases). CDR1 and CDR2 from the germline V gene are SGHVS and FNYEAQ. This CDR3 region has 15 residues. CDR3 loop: CVSSPRVGDYNEQFF. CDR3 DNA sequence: TGTGTCAGCAGCCCAAGGGTCGGGGATTACAATGAGCAGTTCTTC.

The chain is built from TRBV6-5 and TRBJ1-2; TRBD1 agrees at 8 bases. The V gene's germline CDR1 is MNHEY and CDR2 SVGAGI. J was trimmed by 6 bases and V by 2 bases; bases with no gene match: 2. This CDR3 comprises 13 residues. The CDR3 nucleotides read TGTGCCAGCAGTTACCAGACAGGGGATGGCTACACCTTC. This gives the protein CASSYQTGDGYTF.